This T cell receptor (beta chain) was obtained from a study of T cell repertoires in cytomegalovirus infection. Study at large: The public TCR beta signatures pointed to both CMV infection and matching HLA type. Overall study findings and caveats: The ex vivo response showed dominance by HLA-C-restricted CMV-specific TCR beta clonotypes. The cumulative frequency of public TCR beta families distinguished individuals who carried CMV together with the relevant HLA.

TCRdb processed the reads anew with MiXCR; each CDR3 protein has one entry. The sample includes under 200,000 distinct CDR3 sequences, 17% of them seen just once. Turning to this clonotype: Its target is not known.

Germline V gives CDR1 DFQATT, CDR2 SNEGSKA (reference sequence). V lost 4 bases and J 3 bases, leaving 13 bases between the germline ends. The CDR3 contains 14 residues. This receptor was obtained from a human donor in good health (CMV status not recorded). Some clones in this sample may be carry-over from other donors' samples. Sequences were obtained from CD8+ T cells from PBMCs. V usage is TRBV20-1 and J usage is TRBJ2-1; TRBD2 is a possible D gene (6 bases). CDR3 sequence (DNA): TGCAGTGCTAAGGAGGGGCCTCTCTACAATGAGCAGTTCTTC. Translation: CSAKEGPLYNEQFF.